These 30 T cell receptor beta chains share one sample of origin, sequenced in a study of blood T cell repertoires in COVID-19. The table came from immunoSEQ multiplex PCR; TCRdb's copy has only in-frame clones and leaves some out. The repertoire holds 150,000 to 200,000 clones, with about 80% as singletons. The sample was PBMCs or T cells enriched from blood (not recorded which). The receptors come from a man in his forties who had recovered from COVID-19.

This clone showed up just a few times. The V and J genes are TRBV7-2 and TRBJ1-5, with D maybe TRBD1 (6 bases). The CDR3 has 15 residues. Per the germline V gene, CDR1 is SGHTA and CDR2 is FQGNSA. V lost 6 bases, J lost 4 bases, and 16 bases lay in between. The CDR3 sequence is CASSSTGNGNQPQHF. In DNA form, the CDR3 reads TGTGCCAGCAGTTCCACAGGGAATGGGAATCAGCCCCAGCATTTT.

CDR3 region: CASSYSTGGDYGYTF. CDR3 nucleotides: TGTGCCAGCAGTTACTCGACAGGGGGCGACTATGGCTACACCTTC. The chain combines TRBV6-5 with TRBJ1-2; 10 bases map to TRBD1. V was clipped by 0 bases and J by 3 bases; unmatched bases: 1. This CDR3 region has 15 residues. Germline V gives CDR1 MNHEY, CDR2 SVGAGI.

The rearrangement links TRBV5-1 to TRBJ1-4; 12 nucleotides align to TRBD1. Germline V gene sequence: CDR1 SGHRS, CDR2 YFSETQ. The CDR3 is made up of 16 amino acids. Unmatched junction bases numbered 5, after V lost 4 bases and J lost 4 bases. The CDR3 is CASSPGQGASNEKLFF. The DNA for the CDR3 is TGCGCCAGCAGCCCGGGACAGGGGGCAAGTAATGAAAAACTGTTTTTT.

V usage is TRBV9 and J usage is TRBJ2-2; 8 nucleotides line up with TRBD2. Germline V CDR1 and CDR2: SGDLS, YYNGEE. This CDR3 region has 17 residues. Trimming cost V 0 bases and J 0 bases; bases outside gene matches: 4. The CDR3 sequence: CASSVDRRGANTGELFF. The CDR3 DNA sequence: TGTGCCAGCAGCGTAGATCGGCGGGGGGCGAACACCGGGGAGCTGTTTTTT.

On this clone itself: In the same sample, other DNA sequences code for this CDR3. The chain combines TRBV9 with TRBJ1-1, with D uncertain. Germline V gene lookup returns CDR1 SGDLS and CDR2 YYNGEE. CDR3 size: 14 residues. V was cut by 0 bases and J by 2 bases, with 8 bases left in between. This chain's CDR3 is CASSVVGGNTEAFF. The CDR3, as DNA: TGTGCCAGCAGCGTAGTCGGAGGAAACACTGAAGCTTTCTTT.

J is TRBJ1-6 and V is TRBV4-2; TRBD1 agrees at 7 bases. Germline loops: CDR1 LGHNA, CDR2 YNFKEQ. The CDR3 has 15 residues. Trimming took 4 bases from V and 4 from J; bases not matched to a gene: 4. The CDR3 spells CASSLRDSYNSPLHF. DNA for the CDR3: TGTGCCAGCAGCCTCCGGGACAGTTATAATTCACCCCTCCACTTT.

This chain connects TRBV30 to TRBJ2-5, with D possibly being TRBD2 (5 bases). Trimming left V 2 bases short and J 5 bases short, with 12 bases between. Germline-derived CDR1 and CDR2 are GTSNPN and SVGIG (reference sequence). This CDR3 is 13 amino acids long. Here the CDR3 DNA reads TGTGCCTGGAGTATAGCGCCGGTCGAGACCCAGTACTTC. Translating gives CAWSIAPVETQYF.

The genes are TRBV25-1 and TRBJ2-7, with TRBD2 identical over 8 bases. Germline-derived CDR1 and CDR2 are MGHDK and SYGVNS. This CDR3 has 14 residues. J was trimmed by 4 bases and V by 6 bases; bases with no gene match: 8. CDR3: CASSGGGLSYEQYF. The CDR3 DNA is TGTGCCAGCAGCGGGGGGGGACTATCATACGAGCAGTACTTC.

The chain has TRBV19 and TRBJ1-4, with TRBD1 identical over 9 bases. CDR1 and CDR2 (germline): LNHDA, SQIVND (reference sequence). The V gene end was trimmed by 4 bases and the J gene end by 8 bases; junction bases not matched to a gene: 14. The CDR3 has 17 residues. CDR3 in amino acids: CASSTPSGTGWREKLFF. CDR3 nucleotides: TGTGCCAGTAGTACACCCTCCGGGACAGGGTGGAGAGAAAAACTGTTTTTT.

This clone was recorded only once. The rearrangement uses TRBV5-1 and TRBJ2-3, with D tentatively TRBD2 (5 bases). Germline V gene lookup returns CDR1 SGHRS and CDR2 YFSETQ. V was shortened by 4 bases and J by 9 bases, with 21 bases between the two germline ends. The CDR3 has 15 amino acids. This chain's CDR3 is CASSPRTDTPTTQYF. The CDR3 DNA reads TGCGCCAGCAGCCCGAGGACTGACACTCCCACGACGCAGTATTTT. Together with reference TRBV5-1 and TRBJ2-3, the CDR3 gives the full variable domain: KAGVTQTPRYLIKTRGQQVTLSCSPISGHRSVSWYQQTPGQGLQFLFEYFSETQRNKGNFPGRFSGRQFSNSRSEMNVSTLELGDSALYLCASSPRTDTPTTQYFGPGTRLTVL.

This chain's CDR3 is CASSWDSLGTQYF. The CDR3 DNA reads as TGTGCCAGCAGCTGGGACTCTCTTGGGACCCAGTACTTC. The chain has TRBV11-3 and TRBJ2-5, with D possibly matching TRBD2 (6 bases). The V end lost 4 bases, the J end lost 7 bases, and 13 bases lay between the germline ends. Germline CDR1 reads SGHNT; CDR2 reads YENEEA. This CDR3 has 13 amino acids.

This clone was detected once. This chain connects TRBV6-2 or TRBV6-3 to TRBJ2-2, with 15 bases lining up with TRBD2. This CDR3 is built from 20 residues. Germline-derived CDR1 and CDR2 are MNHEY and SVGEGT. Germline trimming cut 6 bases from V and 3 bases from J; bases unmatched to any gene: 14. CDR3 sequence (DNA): TGTGCCAGCAGCATACCAGCCTCCGGGACTAGCGGGGGGTACACCGGGGAGCTGTTTTTT. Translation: CASSIPASGTSGGYTGELFF.

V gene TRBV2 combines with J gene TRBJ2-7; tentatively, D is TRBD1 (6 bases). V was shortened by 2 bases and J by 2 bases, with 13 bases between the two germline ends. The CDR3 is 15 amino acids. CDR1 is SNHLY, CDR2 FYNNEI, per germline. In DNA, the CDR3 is TGTGCCAGCAGTGAAATAGGCAGGGGTACCTACGAGCAGTACTTC. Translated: CASSEIGRGTYEQYF.

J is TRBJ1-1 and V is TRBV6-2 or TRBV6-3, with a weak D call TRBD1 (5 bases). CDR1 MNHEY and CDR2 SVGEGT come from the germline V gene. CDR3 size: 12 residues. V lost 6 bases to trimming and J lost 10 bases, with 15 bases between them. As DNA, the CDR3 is TGTGCCAGCAGCACGGGTCCCCAGGGAGCTTTCTTT. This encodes CASSTGPQGAFF.

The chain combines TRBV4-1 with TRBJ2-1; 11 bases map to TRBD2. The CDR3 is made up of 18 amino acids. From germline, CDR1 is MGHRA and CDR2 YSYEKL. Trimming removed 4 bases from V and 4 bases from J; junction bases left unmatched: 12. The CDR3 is CASSLSPGASGGYNEQFF. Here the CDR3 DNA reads TGCGCCAGCAGCCTAAGCCCCGGTGCTAGCGGGGGGTACAATGAGCAGTTCTTC.

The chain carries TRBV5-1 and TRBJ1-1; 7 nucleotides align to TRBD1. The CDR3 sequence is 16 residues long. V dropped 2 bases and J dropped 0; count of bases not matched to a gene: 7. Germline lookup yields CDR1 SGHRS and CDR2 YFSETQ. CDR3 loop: CASSLTGAGMNTEAFF. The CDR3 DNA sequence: TGCGCCAGCAGCTTAACAGGGGCGGGGATGAACACTGAAGCTTTCTTT.

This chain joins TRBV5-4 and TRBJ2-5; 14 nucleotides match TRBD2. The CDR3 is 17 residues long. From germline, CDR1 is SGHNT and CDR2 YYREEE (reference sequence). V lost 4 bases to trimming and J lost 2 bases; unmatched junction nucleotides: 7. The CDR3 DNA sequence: TGTGCCAGCAGCGTCGGGACTAGCGGGGGCCTTCAAGAGACCCAGTACTTC. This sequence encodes CASSVGTSGGLQETQYF. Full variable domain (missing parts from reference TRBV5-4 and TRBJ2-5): ETGVTQSPTHLIKTRGQQVTLRCSSQSGHNTVSWYQQALGQGPQFIFQYYREEENGRGNFPPRFSGLQFPNYSSELNVNALELDDSALYLCASSVGTSGGLQETQYFGPGTRLLVL.

CDR3 sequence reads: CASSGTSGGALGQFF. As DNA, the CDR3 is TGTGCCAGCAGTGGGACTAGCGGGGGGGCTTTAGGGCAGTTCTTC. J is TRBJ2-1 and V is TRBV2; 15 nucleotides align to TRBD2. Unmatched junction bases numbered 7, after V lost 4 bases and J lost 12 bases. CDR1 and CDR2 from the germline V gene are SNHLY and FYNNEI. The CDR3 is made up of 15 amino acids.

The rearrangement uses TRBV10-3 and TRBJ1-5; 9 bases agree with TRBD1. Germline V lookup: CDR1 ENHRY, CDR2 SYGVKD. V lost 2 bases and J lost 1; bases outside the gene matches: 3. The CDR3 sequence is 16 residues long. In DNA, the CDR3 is TGTGCCATCAGTGAGGGACAGGGGACGAGCAATCAGCCCCAGCATTTT. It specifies CAISEGQGTSNQPQHF.

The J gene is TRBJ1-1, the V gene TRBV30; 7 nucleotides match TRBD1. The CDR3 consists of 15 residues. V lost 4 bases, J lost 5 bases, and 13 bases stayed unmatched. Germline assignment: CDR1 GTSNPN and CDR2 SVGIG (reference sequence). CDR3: CAWTTGLPPRTEAFF. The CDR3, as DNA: TGTGCCTGGACGACAGGGTTGCCCCCGAGGACTGAAGCTTTCTTT.

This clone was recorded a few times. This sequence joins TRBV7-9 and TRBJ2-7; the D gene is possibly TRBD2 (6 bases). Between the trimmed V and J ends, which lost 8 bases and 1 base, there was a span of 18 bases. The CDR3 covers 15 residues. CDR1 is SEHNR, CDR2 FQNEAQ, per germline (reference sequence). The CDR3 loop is CASGPTWGESYEQYF. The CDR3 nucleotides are TGTGCCAGCGGCCCTACATGGGGGGAGTCCTACGAGCAGTACTTC.

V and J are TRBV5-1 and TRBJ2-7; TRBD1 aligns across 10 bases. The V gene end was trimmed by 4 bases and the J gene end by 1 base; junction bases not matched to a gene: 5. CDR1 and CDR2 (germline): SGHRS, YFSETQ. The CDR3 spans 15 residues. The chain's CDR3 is CASSPQGQGSYEQYF. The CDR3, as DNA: TGCGCCAGCAGCCCCCAGGGACAGGGGTCCTACGAGCAGTACTTC.

The CDR3 DNA is TGCAGCGCTACTCCGGACAGGATAATGAACACTGAAGCTTTCTTT. It codes for CSATPDRIMNTEAFF. The chain is built from TRBV29-1 and TRBJ1-1; 7 bases map to TRBD1. V dropped 7 bases and J dropped 0; count of bases not matched to a gene: 11. Germline values: CDR1 SQVTM, CDR2 ANQGSEA. There are 15 residues in the CDR3. The variable domain in full, with the rest retrieved from reference TRBV29-1 and TRBJ1-1, is SAVISQKPSRDICQRGTSLTIQCQVDSQVTMMFWYRQQPGQSLTLIATANQGSEATYESGFVIDKFPISRPNLTFSTLTVSNMSPEDSSIYLCSATPDRIMNTEAFFGQGTRLTVV.

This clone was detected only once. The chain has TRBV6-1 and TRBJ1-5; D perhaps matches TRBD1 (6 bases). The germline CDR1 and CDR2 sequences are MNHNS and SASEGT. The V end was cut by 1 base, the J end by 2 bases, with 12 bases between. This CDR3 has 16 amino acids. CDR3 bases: TGTGCCAGCAGTGAAGTGAGGACAGCTGGCAATCAGCCCCAGCATTTT. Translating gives CASSEVRTAGNQPQHF.

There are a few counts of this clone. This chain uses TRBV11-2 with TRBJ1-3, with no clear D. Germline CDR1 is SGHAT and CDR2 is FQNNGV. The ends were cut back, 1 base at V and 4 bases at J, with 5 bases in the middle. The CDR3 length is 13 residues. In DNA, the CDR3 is TGTGCCAGCAGCTTAGCCGAGGGAAACACCATATATTTT. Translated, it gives CASSLAEGNTIYF.

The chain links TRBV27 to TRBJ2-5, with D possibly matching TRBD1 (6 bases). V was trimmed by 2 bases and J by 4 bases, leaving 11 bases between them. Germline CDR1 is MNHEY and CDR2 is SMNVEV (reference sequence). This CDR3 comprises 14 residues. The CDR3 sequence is CASSLIGTRETQYF. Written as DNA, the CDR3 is TGTGCCAGCAGTTTAATCGGGACAAGAGAGACCCAGTACTTC.

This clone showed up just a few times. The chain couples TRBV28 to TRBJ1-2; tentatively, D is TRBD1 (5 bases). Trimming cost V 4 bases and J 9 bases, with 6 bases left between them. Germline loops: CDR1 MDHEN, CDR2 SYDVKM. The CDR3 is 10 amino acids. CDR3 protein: CASSSDSYTF. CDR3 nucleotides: TGTGCCAGCAGTTCGGACAGCTACACCTTC.

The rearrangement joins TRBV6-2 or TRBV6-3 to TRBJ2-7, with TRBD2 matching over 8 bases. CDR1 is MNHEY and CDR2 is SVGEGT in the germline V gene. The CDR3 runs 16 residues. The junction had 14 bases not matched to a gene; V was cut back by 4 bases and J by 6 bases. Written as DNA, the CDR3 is TGTGCCAGCAGTTCCCACGTTGGACTAGCTTTTGGCGAGCAGTACTTC. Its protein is CASSSHVGLAFGEQYF.

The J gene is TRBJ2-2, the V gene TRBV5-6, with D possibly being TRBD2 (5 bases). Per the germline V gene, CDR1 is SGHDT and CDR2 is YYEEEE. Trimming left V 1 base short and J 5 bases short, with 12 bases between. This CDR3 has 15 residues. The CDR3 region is CASSLISRRTGELFF. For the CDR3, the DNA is TGTGCCAGCAGCTTGATTTCCAGGAGGACCGGGGAGCTGTTTTTT.

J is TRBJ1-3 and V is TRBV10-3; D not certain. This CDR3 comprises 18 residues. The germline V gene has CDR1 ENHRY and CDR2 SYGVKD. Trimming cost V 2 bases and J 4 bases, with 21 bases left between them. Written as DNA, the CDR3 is TGTGCCATCAGTGAGCCCGCATTTAGCAGAGGGTCCGGAAACACCATATATTTT. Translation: CAISEPAFSRGSGNTIYF.